This T cell receptor (beta chain) was captured by sequencing in a study of cytomegalovirus exposure and HLA in healthy donors (dated by TCRdb to about 2017). About the full investigation: An earlier analysis of about 530 of the donors reported 276 Gb of sequence data and some 110 million unique TCR beta sequences obtained from some 200 million T cells. Roughly 300 gigabases of sequencing data and 70 million to 85 million unique TCR sequences were included in an early release covering over 600 HLA-typed donors. The genetic ancestry cluster associated with self-reported Caucasian donors included 70% to 85% of the 300 to 400 genotyped donors. The aim of the study was to test whether cataloging public T cell receptors could identify signatures of past pathogen exposure. The study used immunosequencing to profile the T cell repertoires of several hundred subjects and linked those repertoires to cytomegalovirus serostatus. In addition to the first cohort of 650 to 800 subjects, a separate validation cohort of over 90 different subjects was used. To predict cytomegalovirus infection status, the study combined high-throughput TCR immunosequencing, statistical association of individual TCRs with disease status, and machine learning. A later analysis re-analyzed previously published TCR beta repertoires from about 730 donors and added high-resolution HLA genotyping to study TCR occurrence patterns. The later analysis used no new phenotypic data to find candidate immune exposures, relying instead on TCR beta sequences and their occurrence across donors. An earlier analysis of about 620 of the donors applied high-throughput TCR beta sequencing to assess whether each TCR beta V gene segment acted as functional or pseudogenic. Donor age, sex, ethnicity and CMV serostatus were compiled together with the repertoire data. Genome-wide SNP genotypes for about 65% of the 666 donors were used in a later genetic analysis, which treated that subset as a discovery cohort. Every discovery cohort repertoire had been produced on one sequencing platform. Class I and class II HLA loci were covered by the typing at four-digit resolution. The number of typed donors differed by locus: roughly 620-640 for A, B, C, DRB1 and DQB1; approximately 520 for DQA1; 606 for DPA1; and some 430 for DPB1. Roughly five DR-DQ haplotypes were handled as single units for association and clustering because linkage in the cohort was strong. Among roughly 400 genotyped donors of the cohort, an average of roughly 230,000 unique TCR beta nucleotide sequences was sequenced per donor, of which approximately 18% were non-productive.

Via the germline V gene, CDR1 is SGHRS and CDR2 YFSETQ. V is shortened by 2 bases, J by 3 bases, and the region joining them spans 15 bases. The CDR3 holds 15 amino acids from the cysteine to the phenylalanine. Only CDR3 DNA is held: 45 bases, read in frame from base 1. In regard to this clone: There is no known antigen for this receptor. The input lacks base qualities; no much larger clone sits a single base away.

Libraries were built with the immunoSEQ multiplex PCR assay. For the multiplex PCR, a mixture combining 60 forward primers for TCR Vbeta segments and 13 reverse primers for TCR Jbeta segments was used. The CDR3 region of rearranged TCR beta genes was amplified from genomic DNA by a multiplex PCR assay. Amplified TCR beta libraries were sequenced as 87-base-pair reads on the Illumina HiSeq System. The authors' analysis ran thus. A later analysis counted about 76 million unique TCR beta chains across the 650 to 800 repertoires, and 9.5 million to 11 million of these chains were shared by at least two donors. Raw reads were error-corrected and collapsed into unique sequences with a nearest-neighbor algorithm that merged closely related sequences to remove PCR and sequencing errors. CDR3 sequences were aligned to IMGT reference sequences to assign V, D and J gene segments. For a sequence to be retained, a match of at least six nucleotides was required to both a V gene segment and a J gene segment. Rearrangements were called productive when the CDR3 lacked stop codons and stayed in frame with V and J; all others were non-productive. CDR3 was defined according to IMGT convention as the region running from the second conserved V-encoded cysteine to the conserved J-encoded phenylalanine. In an earlier analysis of around 600 of the donors, sequences lacking an unambiguous match to a single V gene segment were excluded. An earlier analysis of 587 of the donors called V segments functional above 56.7% productive rearrangements and segregating when the between-donor standard deviation exceeded 5%. A statistical classification framework was developed to diagnose cytomegalovirus status using the catalog of TCR beta chain sequences. A later analysis assigned V and J genes by comparing TCR nucleotide sequences with IMGT/GENE-DB human TR gene sequences. In a later analysis, CDR3 sequences and most-parsimonious VDJ recombination scenarios were assigned using the TCRdist pipeline. In a later analysis, each TCR beta chain was defined by its CDR3 amino acid sequence together with its V-gene family, and reads without a unique V-gene family were excluded. In a later analysis, 500 to 700 highly shared, low-generation-probability nucleotide sequences were removed to address suspected cross-contamination and a sequencing artifact. In a later analysis, a clonal expansion index was calculated for each public chain from normalized within-repertoire ranks of inferred template counts. A later analysis computed generation probabilities with a VDJ recombination model fitted to out-of-frame rearrangements, and checked the results against IGoR. In a later analysis, hypergeometric tests were used to score TCR-TCR, TCR-HLA and TCR-CMV co-occurrence, with a repertoire-size bias correction applied to TCR pairs. To estimate false discovery rates, a later analysis permuted the HLA or CMV assignments 20 times. In a later analysis, co-occurring TCRs were grouped with DBSCAN, and TCRdist sequence similarity was added when clustering was performed within HLA-allele-positive subsets. Repertoires with fewer than 30,000 or more than 120,000 public chains were left out of co-occurrence clustering, as were a few repertoires with anomalous nucleotide sharing. TCRdb carries this immuneACCESS record with in-frame sequences only. Its versions omit some clonotypes, under half of them owing to an unresolved V gene in the studies checked, with the rest unexplained. V and J calls and clone size are copied from that table; D and trimming were computed from the DNA. Present in this sample are 120,000 or so clones, 77% of which were seen just once. The ten biggest clones cover around 5.8% of the sample.

The cohort consisted of hundreds of healthy bone marrow donors. Cohort members were all nominally healthy when sampled, although unrecorded immune exposures were likely present. The donor tested CMV seropositive, placing the donor among the 290 or so seropositive members of the cohort. Every donor gave a peripheral blood sample, and the peripheral blood mononuclear cells from that sample were used for TCR beta sequencing. The Qiagen DNeasy Blood Extraction Kit was used to extract genomic DNA from the blood cell samples. Paper-wide results and their limitations: A later analysis found that most CMV-associated TCR beta chains appeared HLA-restricted, with HLA associations seemingly driven largely by CMV exposure. Compared with the roughly 670-donor mean, donors in an Asian-associated ancestry cluster had fewer N-insertions in productive TCRs, according to a later genetic analysis. Some IMGT-functional V segments, including TRBV6-2 and TRBV6-3, could not be told apart with the 87-base-pair reads, so those segments were excluded. Cytomegalovirus status was reported to be diagnosed by the classifier with high specificity and sensitivity in both the original and validation cohorts. When HLA alleles, especially DR and DQ, strongly co-occurred, attributing TCR associations to individual alleles was difficult. According to a later analysis, TCR association rates differed among HLA loci, with DRB1 alleles showing the most associated TCRs and HLA-C alleles showing the fewest. The study listed 150 to 200 TCR beta chains as associated with cytomegalovirus. At a false discovery rate of 0.05, a later analysis linked some 18,000 TCR beta sequences to specific HLA alleles. Roughly uniform sequencing depth across donors was assumed in presence/absence analyses, although this assumption may not hold. A further reported finding was that TCR beta sequences accurately predicted the HLA-A and HLA-B alleles for most subjects in the first cohort. It was suggested by the authors that the approach could potentially be generalized to other disease states and immunological phenotypes. A later analysis found that HLA-associated TCR beta chains were more clonally expanded and had lower generation probabilities than equally common non-associated chains. A cluster of highly shared sequence variants was judged likely to represent a technical artifact of the sequencing pipeline. In this cohort, only TCR beta chains were sequenced, and detectable features were limited by the absence of alpha or paired-chain data. Because some donors lacked HLA typing at each locus, the association tests relied only on the typed subset. Most TCR sequences were seen in very few donors, while some public TCRs were found in many individuals. Correlated functional status among segregating V segments might reflect linkage disequilibrium, but an unknown experimental factor could not be ruled out. The earlier analysis of 587 of the donors excluded roughly 16 rarely observed V segments, including chromosome 9 orphons, because counts were too low. In an earlier analysis of approximately 590 of the donors, most TCR beta V segments were observed in productive rearrangements about 87% or about 30% of the time, broadly matching IMGT annotations. Three of the identified cytomegalovirus-associated TCR beta chains were confirmed in vitro to be specific for cytomegalovirus antigens. Several of the top co-occurrence clusters appeared to be linked to parvovirus B19, influenza, CMV and Epstein-Barr virus, according to a later analysis. The only immune exposure information available for the cohort was CMV serostatus. A later genetic analysis associated a missense DCLRE1C variant with V-gene and J-gene trimming of TCR beta chains, and an independent cohort replicated the association.

The receptor was isolated from a man aged 18 to 29 in good health and CMV-seropositive. The chain uses TRBV5-1 and TRBJ2-7; the D gene is possibly TRBD1, with 6 bases matching. The sequenced sample was PBMCs. The CDR3 sequence is CASSFGGGTLYEQYF. At the DNA level, the sequence is TGCGCCAGCAGCTTTGGGGGCGGAACCCTCTACGAGCAGTACTTC. Reference TRBV5-1 and TRBJ2-7 proteins supply the regions before and after the CDR3; the full variable domain is: KAGVTQTPRYLIKTRGQQVTLSCSPISGHRSVSWYQQTPGQGLQFLFEYFSETQRNKGNFPGRFSGRQFSNSRSEMNVSTLELGDSALYLCASSFGGGTLYEQYFGPGTRLTVT.